The next 13 T cell receptor beta chains were all read from a single sample in a study of PD-L1 blockade in urothelial cancer. Only in-frame clones appear in the TCRdb table, and some are missing; sequencing was by immunoSEQ multiplex PCR. Of about 51,000 clones listed, around 85% are singletons. The sequenced sample was PBMCs, obtained around atezolizumab (anti-PD-L1) treatment. The source of these receptors is a man aged 60 to 69 with urothelial cancer.

This chain connects TRBV6-1 to TRBJ2-1, with D maybe TRBD2 (6 bases). V was trimmed by 1 base and J by 4 bases, leaving 11 bases between them. The CDR3 spans 15 residues. The V gene's germline CDR1 is MNHNS and CDR2 SASEGT. The CDR3 here is CASSEGRGLYNEQFF. The DNA of the CDR3 is TGTGCCAGCAGTGAAGGGCGGGGTCTATACAATGAGCAGTTCTTC.

The chain recombines TRBV12-5 with TRBJ2-1; D unclear. Trimming removed 1 base from V and 3 bases from J, with 10 bases in between. The CDR3 extends over 15 amino acids. Germline lookup yields CDR1 LGHNT and CDR2 FRNRAP. CDR3 in amino acids: CASGLGSGSYNEQFF. CDR3 bases: TGTGCTAGTGGTTTGGGTTCAGGCAGCTACAATGAGCAGTTCTTC. Together with reference TRBV12-5 and TRBJ2-1, the CDR3 gives the full variable domain: DARVTQTPRHKVTEMGQEVTMRCQPILGHNTVFWYRQTMMQGLELLAYFRNRAPLDDSGMPKDRFSAEMPDATLATLKIQPSEPRDSAVYFCASGLGSGSYNEQFFGPGTRLTVL.

V and J are TRBV27 and TRBJ2-3, with D tentatively TRBD2 (5 bases). Per the germline V gene, CDR1 is MNHEY and CDR2 is SMNVEV (reference sequence). The V end was cut by 6 bases, the J end by 2 bases, with 12 bases between. The CDR3 has 14 amino acids. The CDR3 spells CASRGGPYTDTQYF. The DNA of the CDR3 is TGTGCCAGCAGGGGCGGGCCATACACAGATACGCAGTATTTT.

Here the CDR3 reads CASSFKRGGEQYF. The DNA for the CDR3 is TGTGCCAGCAGTTTCAAGCGGGGCGGCGAGCAGTACTTC. The rearrangement links TRBV28 to TRBJ2-7; the match to TRBD2 covers 7 bases. The V segment lost 3 bases and the J segment 6 bases; nucleotides outside the gene matches: 5. The germline V gene encodes CDR1 MDHEN and CDR2 SYDVKM. The CDR3 runs 13 residues.

J is TRBJ1-6 and V is TRBV5-1, with 9 bases matching TRBD1. This CDR3 is built from 15 residues. Germline lookup yields CDR1 SGHRS and CDR2 YFSETQ. V gave up 4 bases and J gave up 9 bases; unmatched junction bases: 8. The CDR3 loop is CASSARTGDGSPLHF. The DNA of the CDR3 is TGCGCCAGCAGCGCCCGGACAGGGGACGGTTCACCCCTCCACTTT.

The chain employs TRBV27 and TRBJ2-2; D is perhaps TRBD2 (5 bases). Germline V gives CDR1 MNHEY, CDR2 SMNVEV (reference sequence). Deletions cut 3 bases from V and 4 bases from J, with 12 bases between. CDR3 size: 15 residues. CDR3 sequence reads: CASSFVERGTGELFF. CDR3 nucleotide sequence: TGTGCCAGCAGTTTTGTCGAACGGGGCACCGGGGAGCTGTTTTTT.

V gene TRBV13 combines with J gene TRBJ2-2; D gene unclear. Between the trimmed V and J ends, which lost 2 bases and 4 bases, there was a span of 5 bases. The length of the CDR3 is 13 residues. Germline assignment: CDR1 PRHDT and CDR2 FYEKMQ (reference sequence). This CDR3 is CASSLRSTGELFF. The CDR3 DNA is TGTGCCAGCAGCTTACGTTCCACCGGGGAGCTGTTTTTT.

The J gene is TRBJ2-3, the V gene TRBV7-2; 7 bases match TRBD1. Looked up from germline, CDR1 is SGHTA and CDR2 is FQGNSA. This CDR3 comprises 16 residues. The ends lost 5 bases at V and 3 bases at J; junction bases unmatched: 11. The CDR3 reads CASSAKGQRKTDTQYF. For the CDR3, the DNA is TGTGCCAGCAGCGCCAAGGGACAGAGAAAGACAGATACGCAGTATTTT.

The chain uses TRBV14 and TRBJ1-1; D gene uncertain. V was clipped by 7 bases and J by 3 bases, with 9 bases between them. The CDR3 is 12 amino acids. CDR1 and CDR2 (germline): SGHDN, FVKESK. CDR3 nucleotide sequence: TGTGCCAGCAAGGGCGGGGACACTGAAGCTTTCTTT. Encoded protein: CASKGGDTEAFF.

The V and J genes are TRBV7-6 and TRBJ1-1, with a tentative D call TRBD1 (5 bases). The CDR3 runs to 13 residues. Trimming left V 4 bases short and J 6 bases short, with 12 bases between. Per germline, CDR1 SGHVS and CDR2 FNYEAQ. DNA of the CDR3: TGTGCCAGCAGCTCCTCAGACAGAGCTGAAGCTTTCTTT. Amino acids: CASSSSDRAEAFF. Combining the CDR3 with reference TRBV7-6 and TRBJ1-1 gives the whole variable domain GAGVSQSPRYKVTKRGQDVALRCDPISGHVSLYWYRQALGQGPEFLTYFNYEAQQDKSGLPNDRFSAERPEGSISTLTIQRTEQRDSAMYRCASSSSDRAEAFFGQGTRLTVV.

The chain couples TRBV19 to TRBJ1-2, with D perhaps TRBD1 (5 bases). V gave up 6 bases and J gave up 5 bases, with 19 bases separating them. The CDR3 loop spans 15 amino acids. Germline V gives CDR1 LNHDA, CDR2 SQIVND (reference sequence). The chain's CDR3 is CASSPGRVGEYGYTF. The CDR3 region has the DNA TGTGCCAGTAGCCCCGGAAGGGTAGGGGAATATGGCTACACCTTC.

The chain links TRBV4-3 to TRBJ2-4; TRBD1 might be the D (6 bases). This CDR3 has 18 residues. From germline, CDR1 is LGHNA and CDR2 YSLEER. Trimming pared 0 bases from V and 0 bases from J, leaving 15 bases between. The CDR3 reads CASSQDPGGSPAKNIQYF. The DNA of the CDR3 is TGCGCCAGCAGCCAAGACCCTGGGGGCAGCCCAGCCAAAAACATTCAGTACTTC.

The chain carries TRBV7-8 and TRBJ2-1; D unclear. V lost 0 bases and J lost 10, with 10 bases in between. Per germline, CDR1 SGHVS and CDR2 FQNEAQ. This CDR3 region has 13 residues. The CDR3 bases are TGTGCCAGCAGCTTAGCCACAAATCTCGAGCAGTTCTTC. It encodes CASSLATNLEQFF.